The source of this TCR beta chain is a study of radiotherapy plus CTLA-4 blockade in lung cancer. Produced via immunoSEQ multiplex PCR; TCRdb's table is partial and in-frame only. The sample consists of fewer than 85,000 clones, around 87% of them appearing once. The CDR3 covers 13 residues. V lost 2 bases and J 8 bases, leaving 12 bases between the germline ends. Germline CDR1 reads SQVTM; CDR2 reads ANQGSEA. This sequence joins TRBV29-1 and TRBJ1-4; tentatively, D is TRBD1 (5 bases). This TCR was recovered from a human donor with non-small cell lung cancer who had stable disease on radiotherapy plus ipilimumab. The source material was peripheral blood, sampled from a patient treated with radiotherapy plus ipilimumab. The CDR3 DNA reads as TGCAGCGTTGAAAAGGGGATGGGGGAAAAACTGTTTTTT. Translation gives CSVEKGMGEKLFF. The whole variable domain, remainder taken from reference TRBV29-1 and TRBJ1-4, is SAVISQKPSRDICQRGTSLTIQCQVDSQVTMMFWYRQQPGQSLTLIATANQGSEATYESGFVIDKFPISRPNLTFSTLTVSNMSPEDSSIYLCSVEKGMGEKLFFGSGTQLSVL.